The sequence of this T cell receptor beta chain was determined in a study of blood T cells in healthy people across ages (dated by TCRdb to about 2015). Notes on the research overall: In model experiments, template switching captured about one uniquely barcoded TCR beta cDNA molecule for every two T cells. The study measured age-related changes in TCR beta repertoire diversity using deep sequencing normalized with unique cDNA molecular identifiers. The donors were divided into four age groups: young (average around 17 years), middle-aged (about 39), aged (approximately 62) and long-lived (roughly 88). To avoid experimental bias, donors of different ages were distributed randomly across sequencing lanes. For two donors (one aged 18 to 29 and one aged 80 or older), the study analyzed two additional independent replicas of 1 million unique cDNA reads from the same blood draw.

Systemically healthy Caucasian individuals from Russia, over 30 in total and aged about 6 to 100 years, were included as donors. Each donor gave around 9.8 milliliters of peripheral blood, collected into EDTA-treated Vacutainer tubes. Ficoll-Paque density-gradient centrifugation was used to isolate PBMCs, with at least 7 million per sample. Total RNA was extracted from PBMCs with Trizol reagent, with at least 5 micrograms obtained per sample. For every donor, an aliquot of PBMCs went through flow cytometry to measure the percentages of naive CD45RAhigh/CD27high T cells. Library generation was performed with 5' RACE. Sequencing relied on an Illumina HiSeq 2500. A second PCR of roughly 7 to 11 cycles was performed with a sample-barcoded 5' primer and a J-beta primer mix. Each TCR beta cDNA molecule received a unique molecular identifier from a template-switch 5' adaptor carrying 12 random nucleotides. Each sample yielded at least 3 million CDR3-containing paired-end reads. First-strand cDNA was synthesized from all RNA with the Mint cDNA synthesis kit, primed by a TRBC-specific oligonucleotide. Following uracil-DNA glycosylase treatment, a first 18-cycle PCR with universal primers M1SS and BC2_uni_R was performed on all cDNA. In the source study's methods: Normalization of each sample was performed by random selection of 1 million high-quality reads, each carrying a distinct molecular identifier. Instead of being binned into consensus sequences, reads with shared molecular identifiers were discarded. MiTCR, with a Q25 quality threshold and the strictest error-elimination algorithm, was used for CDR3 identification, clonotype clustering and error correction. A nonparametric unseen species model with Euler transformation was used to estimate lower-bound total TCR beta diversity. The public reads were reprocessed in TCRdb via fastp at Q25 and MiXCR, keeping in-frame beta chains. Rows are unified per CDR3 protein, each entry keeping the most common DNA and genes. The V and J calls and clone size come from TCRdb's table, not from the authors' own analysis. This sample is represented by roughly 680,000 distinct CDR3 sequences; 40% to 65% of them were singletons. In total, the top ten clones hold roughly 12% of the sample.

The investigation overall reported the following: Because profiling used bulk unsorted PBMCs, naive and antigen-experienced compartments could not be compared conclusively. Observed TCR beta diversity per million T cells fell roughly linearly with age, and a significant reduction was already apparent by age about 38. Donor CMV infection status was unknown, potentially confounding age-related changes in expanded clonotypes. The percentage of naive T cells measured by flow cytometry correlated strongly with observed TCR beta diversity. Total diversity estimates from one million sequenced T cells were considered lower bounds and underestimates. The long-lived group showed more naive CD4+ T cells, fewer expanded clones and increased TCR diversity than the aged group, suggesting age selection.

CDR1 and CDR2 (DFQATT, SNEGSKA) derive from the germline V gene (reference sequence). V is shortened by 4 bases, J by 4 bases, and the region joining them spans 21 bases. From the cysteine up to the phenylalanine, the CDR3 has a length of 16 residues. Only the CDR3 part of the read is kept: 48 bases, read in frame from the first base. Concerning this clonotype itself: Its antigen is currently not known. A much larger clone lies one base from this, so it may be a read error.

The sequenced sample was blood. The chain links TRBV20-1 with TRBJ2-3; D gene: possibly TRBD2, on 5 matching bases. This clonotype originated in a woman older than 75 in good health. At the DNA level, the sequence is TGCAGTGCTACGACCCCGGACTGGTTGATACCAGATACGCAGTATTTT. Translated, this is CSATTPDWLIPDTQYF.